Shown below are 12 T cell receptor beta chains from a single sample sequenced in a study of T-cell reconstitution after alpha-beta-depleted transplantation in children. Preparation of the TCRbeta library was carried out with unique molecular identifiers. TCRdb processed the PCR reads anew with MiXCR; each CDR3 protein has one entry. In the table there are around 500,000 distinct CDR3 sequences, more than 20% of which are singletons. The sample consisted of PBMCs, mostly from graft donor cells, taken 360 days after TCRalphabeta/CD19-depleted stem cell transplant. The origin of the receptors is a boy under two years old who had a stem cell transplant for acute myeloid leukemia, so the T cells may come from the graft donor.

This clonotype was observed a handful of times. The gene calls are TRBV27 and TRBJ2-7; D is possibly TRBD2 (5 bases). Trimming removed 3 bases from V and 2 bases from J, with 11 bases in between. Germline values: CDR1 MNHEY, CDR2 SMNVEV (reference sequence). This CDR3 has 14 residues. CDR3 in amino acids: CASSLMASTYEQYF. CDR3 coding DNA: TGTGCCAGCAGTTTGATGGCTAGCACCTACGAGCAGTACTTC.

The chain links TRBV7-9 to TRBJ2-1; 9 bases are a match to TRBD1. Germline V gives CDR1 SEHNR, CDR2 FQNEAQ (reference sequence). The CDR3 extends over 15 amino acids. The V gene end was trimmed by 2 bases and the J gene end by 4 bases; junction bases not matched to a gene: 3. The DNA for the CDR3 is TGTGCCAGCAGCTTAACCGGGACAGGGTACAATGAGCAGTTCTTC. It translates to CASSLTGTGYNEQFF. The full variable domain, completed using reference TRBV7-9 and TRBJ2-1, is DTGVSQNPRHKITKRGQNVTFRCDPISEHNRLYWYRQTLGQGPEFLTYFQNEAQLEKSRLLSDRFSAERPKGSFSTLEIQRTEQGDSAMYLCASSLTGTGYNEQFFGPGTRLTVL.

The V call is TRBV20-1, the J call TRBJ1-1; D may be TRBD1 (6 bases). Germline V lookup: CDR1 DFQATT, CDR2 SNEGSKA (reference sequence). V was clipped by 6 bases and J by 0 bases, with 11 bases between them. The CDR3 has 13 amino acids. CDR3 amino acids: CSAQTGLNTEAFF. DNA for the CDR3: TGCAGTGCCCAGACAGGTCTGAACACTGAAGCTTTCTTT.

Here the CDR3 DNA reads TGTGCCAGCAGCGTATCCCCAGGGGGGCACGAGCAGTACTTC. Amino acids: CASSVSPGGHEQYF. The rearrangement joins TRBV9 to TRBJ2-7; D perhaps matches TRBD1 (7 bases). V gave up 1 base and J gave up 5 bases, with 13 bases separating them. This CDR3 region has 14 residues. CDR1 is SGDLS, CDR2 YYNGEE, per germline.

For this clonotype: No conserved phenylalanine or tryptophan ends this CDR3, so it is likely a read error. The chain carries TRBV12-3 or TRBV12-4 and TRBJ2-4, with 7 nucleotides matching TRBD1. The CDR3 is made up of 16 amino acids. Unmatched junction bases numbered 8, after V lost 6 bases and J lost 0 bases. CDR3 amino acids: CASSRTGALAKNIQYY. The CDR3 bases are TGTGCCAGCAGCCGCACAGGGGCCCTAGCCAAAAACATTCAGTACTAC.

The genes are TRBV12-3 or TRBV12-4 and TRBJ2-6, with D maybe TRBD1 (5 bases). V lost 2 bases to trimming and J lost 6 bases, with 11 bases between them. This CDR3 is 15 amino acids long. The CDR3 here is CASSLWTKKANVLTF. The CDR3 nucleotides read TGTGCCAGCAGTTTATGGACAAAGAAGGCCAACGTCCTGACTTTC.

The chain couples TRBV6-1 to TRBJ2-7, with TRBD1 identical over 7 bases. In germline, CDR1 is MNHNS, CDR2 SASEGT. Trimming cost V 5 bases and J 3 bases; bases outside gene matches: 7. The CDR3 extends over 14 amino acids. Here the CDR3 reads CASSPWTGSYEQYF. The CDR3 DNA sequence: TGTGCCAGCAGTCCCTGGACAGGCAGCTACGAGCAGTACTTC.

The chain employs TRBV7-9 and TRBJ2-7; perhaps TRBD2 as D (7 bases). The germline gives CDR1 SEHNR, CDR2 FQNEAQ (reference sequence). This CDR3 contains 15 residues. Trimming removed 5 bases at V and 3 bases at J, with 17 bases between. The CDR3 protein is CASSPRGGLYYEQYF. The CDR3 coding sequence is TGTGCCAGCAGCCCAAGGGGGGGCCTCTACTACGAGCAGTACTTC.

This clonotype was detected a few times. The chain links TRBV2 to TRBJ1-6; D is uncertain. Germline lookup yields CDR1 SNHLY and CDR2 FYNNEI. Trimming left V 5 bases short and J 7 bases short, with 6 bases between. The CDR3 loop spans 12 amino acids. The CDR3 sequence: CASSQLNSPLHF. The CDR3 DNA reads TGTGCCAGCAGTCAGCTCAATTCACCCCTCCACTTT.

This chain joins TRBV24-1 and TRBJ2-5; 8 bases line up with TRBD2. V was clipped by 5 bases and J by 9 bases; unmatched bases: 13. Germline CDR1 is KGHDR and CDR2 is SFDVKD. The CDR3 has 15 amino acids. The CDR3: CATSVGGGRSTPQYF. CDR3 DNA: TGTGCCACCAGTGTCGGGGGGGGCAGGTCAACCCCCCAGTACTTC.

This clonotype was detected many times. The chain joins TRBV6-5 to TRBJ1-5; D call uncertain. The germline V gene encodes CDR1 MNHEY and CDR2 SVGAGI. The germline V and J ends were trimmed by 0 bases and 0 bases, with 6 bases remaining between them. The CDR3 is 15 amino acids. CDR3 coding DNA: TGTGCCAGCAGTTACTCGCGGAGTAGCAATCAGCCCCAGCATTTT. It specifies CASSYSRSSNQPQHF.

The sample holds many counts of this clonotype. The chain employs TRBV12-3 or TRBV12-4 and TRBJ2-3; D is undetermined. The CDR3 extends over 15 amino acids. The V gene lost 4 bases and the J gene lost 0 bases, with 11 bases spanning the gap. CDR3 loop: CASSSWTPSTDTQYF. As DNA, the CDR3 is TGTGCCAGCAGTTCGTGGACCCCTAGCACAGATACGCAGTATTTT.